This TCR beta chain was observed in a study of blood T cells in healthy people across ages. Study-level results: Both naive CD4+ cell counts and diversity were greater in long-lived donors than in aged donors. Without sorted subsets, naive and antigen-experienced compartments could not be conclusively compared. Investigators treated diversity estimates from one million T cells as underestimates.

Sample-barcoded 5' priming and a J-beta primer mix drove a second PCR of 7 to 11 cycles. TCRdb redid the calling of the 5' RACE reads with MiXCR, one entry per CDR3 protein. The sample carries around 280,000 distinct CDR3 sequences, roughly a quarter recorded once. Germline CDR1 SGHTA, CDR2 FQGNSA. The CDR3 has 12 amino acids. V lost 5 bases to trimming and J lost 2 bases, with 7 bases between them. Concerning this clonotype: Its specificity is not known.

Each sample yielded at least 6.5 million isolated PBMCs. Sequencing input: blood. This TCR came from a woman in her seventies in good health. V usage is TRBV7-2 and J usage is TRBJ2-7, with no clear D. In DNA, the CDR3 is TGTGCCAGCAGCCCCAATACCTACGAGCAGTACTTC. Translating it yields CASSPNTYEQYF.